Presented here are 28 T cell receptor beta chains from one specimen sequenced in a study of CD8 T cells in Susac syndrome. Reverse transcription used roughly 0.45 to 1 ug RNA and random hexamers. TCRdb processed the immunoSEQ multiplex PCR reads anew with MiXCR; each CDR3 protein has one entry. This sample carries around 280,000 distinct CDR3 sequences, roughly 94% of them seen once, and the ten largest clones take 0.065%. Sequencing was done on a sample of CD4+ T cells from PBMCs. The receptors shown here come from a human donor with multiple sclerosis.

This chain links TRBV30 with TRBJ2-4; D possibly corresponds to TRBD2 (5 bases). V lost 2 bases to trimming and J lost 7 bases, with 18 bases between them. CDR3 length: 15 residues. The germline V gene has CDR1 GTSNPN and CDR2 SVGIG (reference sequence). The CDR3 reads CAWSTGLGDGNIQYF. The DNA for the CDR3 is TGTGCCTGGAGTACCGGGTTGGGAGATGGGAACATTCAGTACTTC.

The V and J genes are TRBV5-1 and TRBJ2-3, with 10 bases aligning to TRBD2. V lost 3 bases to trimming and J lost 6 bases; unmatched junction nucleotides: 7. The V gene's germline CDR1 is SGHRS and CDR2 YFSETQ. This CDR3 contains 15 residues. The DNA for the CDR3 is TGCGCCAGCAGCTACTCTAGCGGGAGCAGGGATACGCAGTATTTT. Its protein is CASSYSSGSRDTQYF.

J is TRBJ1-6 and V is TRBV12-3 or TRBV12-4; the D is unclear. V shed 2 bases and J shed 10 bases, with 12 bases lying between them. The CDR3 contains 14 residues. DNA of the CDR3: TGTGCCAGCAGTTTACTCGCGGGAGGATCACCCCTCCACTTT. Amino acid sequence: CASSLLAGGSPLHF.

Only one count was recorded for this clonotype. The chain employs TRBV29-1 and TRBJ2-3; D unresolved. The germline V gene has CDR1 SQVTM and CDR2 ANQGSEA. Trimming took 7 bases from V and 1 from J, leaving 15 bases between them. This CDR3 has 14 residues. The DNA of the CDR3 is TGCAGCGCCCTGGGTGGACCTGGCACAGATACGCAGTATTTT. It encodes CSALGGPGTDTQYF.

This clonotype was observed once. The chain has TRBV20-1 and TRBJ2-7; 9 bases fit TRBD1. The CDR3 has 13 amino acids. The V segment lost 5 bases and the J segment 6 bases; nucleotides outside the gene matches: 8. Germline lookup yields CDR1 DFQATT and CDR2 SNEGSKA (reference sequence). CDR3 protein: CSAPWDREGEQYF. The CDR3 DNA reads TGCAGTGCTCCATGGGACAGGGAGGGCGAGCAGTACTTC.

This clonotype has just a few counts. This rearrangement joins TRBV7-2 to TRBJ2-5, with 8 bases aligning to TRBD1. J gave up 7 bases and V 5 bases, and 3 bases lay outside the gene matches. CDR1 and CDR2 (germline): SGHTA, FQGNSA. The CDR3 covers 12 residues. CDR3: CASSQGAGTQYF. The DNA for the CDR3 is TGTGCCAGCAGCCAGGGGGCCGGGACCCAGTACTTC.

The V gene is TRBV2, the J gene TRBJ1-3; 7 bases align to TRBD1. Germline V gene data show CDR1 as SNHLY and CDR2 as FYNNEI. The CDR3 has 17 residues. Losses at the gene ends were 6 bases for V and 0 bases for J; bases not matched to a gene: 11. The CDR3 sequence is CASRWHAGTASGNTIYF. CDR3 DNA: TGTGCCAGCAGATGGCATGCCGGGACAGCCTCTGGAAACACCATATATTTT. The complete variable domain, with remaining parts taken from reference TRBV2 and TRBJ1-3, reads EPEVTQTPSHQVTQMGQEVILRCVPISNHLYFYWYRQILGQKVEFLVSFYNNEISEKSEIFDDQFSVERPDGSNFTLKIRSTKLEDSAMYFCASRWHAGTASGNTIYFGEGSWLTVV.

The rearrangement joins TRBV12-3 or TRBV12-4 to TRBJ2-3; 9 nucleotides agree with TRBD2. V lost 1 base to trimming and J lost 6 bases; unmatched junction nucleotides: 8. The CDR3 is made up of 16 amino acids. The CDR3 region has the DNA TGTGCCAGCAGTTTAGAGAGCGGGAGGCCCGTGGATACGCAGTATTTT. The encoded protein is CASSLESGRPVDTQYF.

In this sample, this clonotype turned up once. The J gene is TRBJ2-7, the V gene TRBV3-1; 8 nucleotides align to TRBD2. CDR3 size: 14 residues. The trim removed 4 bases at V and 5 bases at J, leaving 7 bases unmatched. Per the germline V gene, CDR1 is LGHDT and CDR2 is YNNKEL (reference sequence). The DNA of the CDR3 is TGTGCCAGCAGCCGTGTCGGGAGGGGCAACGAGCAGTACTTC. It encodes CASSRVGRGNEQYF.

The chain employs TRBV30 and TRBJ2-1; D uncertain. In germline, CDR1 is GTSNPN, CDR2 SVGIG (reference sequence). V was cut by 1 base and J by 10 bases, with 11 bases left in between. This CDR3 is built from 12 residues. As DNA, the CDR3 is TGTGCCTGGAGTGGACGGTTCCAGGAGCAGTTCTTC. Its translation: CAWSGRFQEQFF.

This chain joins TRBV5-1 and TRBJ1-1; D gene unclear. The CDR3 is made up of 14 amino acids. Trimming took off 0 bases at V and 3 bases at J, with 9 bases between the two ends. In germline, CDR1 is SGHRS, CDR2 YFSETQ. CDR3: CASSLDPFYTEAFF. The DNA for the CDR3 is TGCGCCAGCAGCTTGGATCCTTTCTACACTGAAGCTTTCTTT.

The chain joins TRBV12-3 or TRBV12-4 to TRBJ2-7; D uncertain. V dropped 7 bases and J dropped 4 bases, with 11 bases sitting between them. The CDR3 extends over 12 amino acids. Written as DNA, the CDR3 is TGTGCCAGCACGTTCCCTGGATACGAGCAGTACTTC. Protein product: CASTFPGYEQYF.

The chain employs TRBV19 and TRBJ1-3; D gene uncertain. Germline V gene sequence: CDR1 LNHDA, CDR2 SQIVND (reference sequence). The CDR3 is made up of 15 amino acids. The germline V and J ends were trimmed by 4 bases and 0 bases, with 10 bases remaining between them. In DNA form, the CDR3 reads TGTGCCAGTAGTACACAAATCGACTCTGGAAACACCATATATTTT. The encoded protein is CASSTQIDSGNTIYF.

V gene TRBV18 combines with J gene TRBJ1-6, with 9 positions matching TRBD1. V was pared by 0 bases and J by 6 bases, with 9 bases of the junction left unmatched. The CDR3 contains 18 residues. Looked up from germline, CDR1 is KGHSH and CDR2 is LQKENI. This chain's CDR3 is CASSPPYSGQGPNSPLHF. The DNA for the CDR3 is TGTGCCAGCTCACCACCATATTCGGGACAGGGCCCTAATTCACCCCTCCACTTT.

CDR3 DNA sequence: TGCGCCAGCAGCTTGGACCCCGGGCAGGAAGAGACCCAGTACTTC. Translating gives CASSLDPGQEETQYF. The V call is TRBV5-1, the J call TRBJ2-5; D is undetermined. This CDR3 comprises 15 residues. V dropped 0 bases and J dropped 3 bases, with 12 bases sitting between them. Germline lookup yields CDR1 SGHRS and CDR2 YFSETQ.

The chain joins TRBV20-1 to TRBJ1-2; 10 bases align to TRBD1. Germline lookup yields CDR1 DFQATT and CDR2 SNEGSKA (reference sequence). The CDR3 totals 15 residues. J gave up 7 bases and V 2 bases, and 10 bases lay outside the gene matches. The CDR3 loop is CSARSTGGRSSGYTF. The CDR3 coding sequence is TGCAGTGCTAGATCGACAGGGGGCAGGTCCTCTGGCTACACCTTC.

V usage is TRBV7-2 and J usage is TRBJ2-2, with D perhaps TRBD2 (5 bases). Trimming shortened V by 1 base and J by 2 bases, and 11 bases separated the two germline ends. The CDR3 is 16 residues long. The germline V gene has CDR1 SGHTA and CDR2 FQGNSA. The DNA of the CDR3 is TGTGCCAGCAGCTTAGATGGGTCGGGAAACACCGGGGAGCTGTTTTTT. This codes for CASSLDGSGNTGELFF.

The CDR3 DNA reads as TGTGCCAGCAGCCAGCGCTGGGGGGGTAGCGGGAGCCCCTTCTCCTACGAGCAGTACTTC. Amino acid sequence: CASSQRWGGSGSPFSYEQYF. The chain has TRBV4-2 and TRBJ2-7; 9 positions match TRBD2. The length of the CDR3 is 20 residues. From germline, CDR1 is LGHNA and CDR2 YNFKEQ. The V and J ends lost 3 bases and 0 bases, in that order; junction bases with no gene match: 18.

The rearrangement joins TRBV7-2 to TRBJ2-1; D is unresolved. The CDR3 runs to 14 residues. The V gene's germline CDR1 is SGHTA and CDR2 FQGNSA. With 4 bases removed from V and 0 bases from J, the gap between germline ends came to 7 bases. Here the CDR3 reads CASSSYLSYNEQFF. DNA for the CDR3: TGTGCCAGCAGCTCCTACCTCTCCTACAATGAGCAGTTCTTC.

The chain uses TRBV10-3 and TRBJ2-7; D is unresolved. CDR1 and CDR2 from the germline V gene are ENHRY and SYGVKD. This CDR3 is 16 amino acids long. The ends were cut back, 2 bases at V and 0 bases at J, with 14 bases in the middle. CDR3 region: CAISEPPWVSSYEQYF. The CDR3 bases are TGTGCCATCAGTGAGCCCCCTTGGGTTTCCTCCTACGAGCAGTACTTC.

The chain has TRBV20-1 and TRBJ2-5; no clear D gene. V lost 7 bases and J lost 14, with 29 bases in between. The CDR3 is 14 amino acids. Germline V CDR1 and CDR2: DFQATT, SNEGSKA (reference sequence). CDR3 residues: CSVSGSINSFIFYF. CDR3 in DNA: TGCAGTGTCTCAGGTTCGATAAATAGCTTCATTTTTTACTTC.

The V gene is TRBV5-4, the J gene TRBJ2-3, with D possibly called TRBD1 or TRBD2 (5 bases each). V was shortened by 2 bases and J by 10 bases, with 8 bases between the two germline ends. The CDR3 length is 11 residues. Germline CDR1 SGHNT, CDR2 YYREEE (reference sequence). As DNA, the CDR3 is TGTGCCAGCAGCTTCCAGGGAGCGCAGTATTTT. The encoded protein is CASSFQGAQYF.

The chain is built from TRBV18 and TRBJ1-2; 9 positions match TRBD1. The CDR3 has 14 amino acids. V dropped 7 bases and J dropped 0; count of bases not matched to a gene: 3. Germline V gene sequence: CDR1 KGHSH, CDR2 LQKENI. The CDR3 DNA reads TGTGCCAGCTTACAGGGGGCGTCTAACTATGGCTACACCTTC. This encodes CASLQGASNYGYTF.

The chain carries TRBV3-1 and TRBJ2-1; 8 bases are a match to TRBD2. The germline gives CDR1 LGHDT, CDR2 YNNKEL (reference sequence). After removal of 1 base from V and 0 bases from J, the junction contained 2 bases not matched to a gene. The CDR3 contains 16 residues. The DNA of the CDR3 is TGTGCCAGCAGCCAAGTGAGCGGGAGCTCCTACAATGAGCAGTTCTTC. This encodes CASSQVSGSSYNEQFF.

V is TRBV7-9 and J is TRBJ1-1; 8 nucleotides line up with TRBD1. The germline V gene has CDR1 SEHNR and CDR2 FQNEAQ (reference sequence). The CDR3 runs 15 residues. After removal of 3 bases from V and 7 bases from J, the junction contained 10 bases not matched to a gene. DNA for the CDR3: TGTGCCAGCAGCTTCGCCCTCGGACAGGGCATTGAAGCTTTCTTT. Amino acids: CASSFALGQGIEAFF.

The chain is built from TRBV2 and TRBJ1-5; D remains ambiguous. The CDR3 runs to 12 residues. V lost 4 bases and J lost 10, with 11 bases in between. Germline V gives CDR1 SNHLY, CDR2 FYNNEI. The CDR3 coding sequence is TGTGCCAGCAGTGGTTCCATATACCCCCAGCATTTT. It specifies CASSGSIYPQHF.

J is TRBJ2-5 and V is TRBV5-1; TRBD2 matches 11 bases. Losses at the gene ends were 4 bases for V and 1 base for J; bases not matched to a gene: 6. The CDR3 runs to 16 residues. Germline V gene data show CDR1 as SGHRS and CDR2 as YFSETQ. CDR3 protein: CASSLNSGGVQETQYF. The CDR3 DNA reads TGCGCCAGCAGCCTTAATAGCGGGGGGGTCCAAGAGACCCAGTACTTC.

The chain joins TRBV20-1 to TRBJ1-1; D gene uncertain. Trimming stripped 5 bases from V and 4 bases from J, with 11 bases between. The CDR3 is 12 residues long. Germline V gene sequence: CDR1 DFQATT, CDR2 SNEGSKA (reference sequence). CDR3 residues: CSAGRVGTEAFF. The CDR3 region has the DNA TGCAGTGCTGGCCGGGTGGGCACTGAAGCTTTCTTT.